These T cell receptor beta chains were read from a single sample in a study of radiation and T cells in renal cell carcinoma. Generated by immunoSEQ multiplex PCR, the TCRdb table keeps only in-frame clones and is missing some. Of tens of thousands of clones listed, about four fifths are singletons. This specimen consisted of blood, obtained from a patient whose treatment included radiotherapy and nephrectomy. The receptors originated from a man between 60 and 75 years old with renal cell carcinoma. Each CDR3 is given with its conserved first and last residue. The order of the fields is clone size, V gene, J gene, D gene, CDR3 protein, CDR3 DNA. A D gene is named only where the DNA matches it firmly. Not every row has a clone size; where given, it reads once, few, many or a size class.

.	TRBV2	TRBJ2-7	TRBD2	CASSLAGVGEQYF	TGTGCCAGCAGCCTAGCGGGAGTCGGGGAGCAGTACTTC
.	TRBV10-3	TRBJ2-5	.	CAINKGGGETQYF	TGTGCCATCAATAAGGGGGGGGGAGAGACCCAGTACTTC
once	TRBV6-5	TRBJ2-2	.	CASLKETGELFF	TGTGCCAGCCTTAAGGAGACCGGGGAGCTGTTTTTT
.	TRBV7-2	TRBJ2-4	.	CASSLARIGAKNIQYF	TGTGCCAGCAGCTTAGCGAGAATCGGGGCCAAAAACATTCAGTACTTC
many	TRBV27	TRBJ2-7	TRBD1	CASRNGQVAYEQYF	TGTGCCAGCAGAAACGGACAGGTTGCCTACGAGCAGTACTTC
.	TRBV10-2	TRBJ2-7	TRBD2	CASSESLAGDYEQYF	TGCGCCAGCAGTGAGTCACTAGCGGGAGACTACGAGCAGTACTTC
.	TRBV30	TRBJ2-7	TRBD1	CAWSPGGEKQYF	TGTGCCTGGAGTCCAGGGGGCGAGAAGCAGTACTTC
.	TRBV29-1	TRBJ2-5	.	CSAALGTQYF	TGCAGCGCTGCGCTAGGGACCCAGTACTTC
once	TRBV7-2	TRBJ2-5	.	CASRKGPEETQYF	TGTGCCAGCAGGAAAGGACCAGAAGAGACCCAGTACTTC
.	TRBV18	TRBJ1-1	.	CASSPNYLNTEAFF	TGTGCCAGCTCCCCCAACTATCTGAACACTGAAGCTTTCTTT
.	TRBV7-6	TRBJ1-5	.	CASSSGPIGNQPQHF	TGTGCCAGCAGCTCCGGTCCAATAGGCAATCAGCCCCAGCATTTT
once	TRBV5-6	TRBJ2-3	.	CASRLSPVGTDTQYF	TGTGCCAGCAGACTTTCCCCTGTCGGTACAGATACGCAGTATTTT
.	TRBV29-1	TRBJ2-3	.	CSVDITGTQYF	TGCAGCGTTGATATTACGGGTACGCAGTATTTT
.	TRBV5-1	TRBJ1-5	TRBD1	CASSLGDRVSGNQPQHF	TGCGCCAGCAGCTTGGGGGACAGGGTATCCGGCAATCAGCCCCAGCATTTT
once	TRBV5-4	TRBJ2-5	TRBD2	CASSLNLAGVTTQYF	TGTGCCAGCAGCTTGAACCTAGCGGGGGTGACGACCCAGTACTTC
few	TRBV6-1	TRBJ1-2	.	CASSDGGVSYGYTF	TGTGCCAGCAGTGATGGCGGTGTGAGCTATGGCTACACCTTC
.	TRBV28	TRBJ1-2	.	CASSLGTKQGNYGYTF	TGTGCCAGCAGTTTAGGTACTAAACAGGGAAACTATGGCTACACCTTC
.	TRBV10-3	TRBJ1-4	.	CAISREDSGEKLFF	TGTGCCATCAGTAGAGAGGACAGCGGAGAAAAACTGTTTTTT
.	TRBV19	TRBJ1-1	TRBD1	CASSVDRGNTEAFF	TGTGCCAGTAGTGTGGACAGGGGAAACACTGAAGCTTTCTTT
.	TRBV11-2	TRBJ1-1	.	CASSRRGEGFSEAFF	TGTGCCAGCAGCCGCCGGGGTGAAGGGTTTAGCGAAGCTTTCTTT
few	TRBV19	TRBJ1-5	.	CASSVTNQPQHF	TGTGCCAGTAGTGTGACGAATCAGCCCCAGCATTTT
.	TRBV5-6	TRBJ1-2	.	CASSLVQRNYGYTF	TGTGCCAGCAGCTTGGTACAGCGGAACTATGGCTACACCTTC
.	TRBV27	TRBJ2-1	TRBD2	CASRPSQASGTNEQFF	TGTGCCAGCAGACCCAGTCAGGCTAGCGGGACCAATGAGCAGTTCTTC
.	TRBV30	TRBJ2-3	.	CAWRKQGGDTQYF	TGTGCCTGGAGGAAACAGGGGGGGGATACGCAGTATTTT
.	TRBV28	TRBJ1-3	.	CASQGRNTIYF	TGTGCCAGTCAGGGAAGAAACACCATATATTTT
.	TRBV6-1	TRBJ2-5	.	CASSEPGTALQETQYF	TGTGCCAGCAGTGAACCGGGTACCGCCCTTCAAGAGACCCAGTACTTC
.	TRBV6-1	TRBJ2-3	TRBD2	CASIRLAGGTDTQYF	TGTGCCAGCATTCGACTAGCGGGAGGCACAGATACGCAGTATTTT
.	TRBV30	TRBJ2-1	.	CAWSVPRVGGLDEQFF	TGTGCCTGGAGTGTACCCCGGGTTGGGGGTTTGGATGAGCAGTTCTTC
.	TRBV5-6	TRBJ2-1	TRBD2	CASSGTFWGRAVNEQFF	TGTGCCAGCAGCGGGACCTTTTGGGGGAGGGCCGTTAATGAGCAGTTCTTC
.	TRBV19	TRBJ2-5	.	CASARVVLETQYF	TGTGCCAGTGCCCGGGTCGTATTGGAGACCCAGTACTTC
once	TRBV10-3	TRBJ2-1	TRBD1	CAIRGTGGNNEQFF	TGTGCCATCAGAGGGACAGGGGGAAACAATGAGCAGTTCTTC
.	TRBV7-3	TRBJ2-7	.	CASSLGPTSYEQYF	TGTGCCAGCAGCTTAGGGCCTACCTCCTACGAGCAGTACTTC
.	TRBV5-6	TRBJ1-2	.	CASSSGPAGGYTF	TGTGCCAGCAGCTCGGGCCCTGCTGGAGGCTACACCTTC
.	TRBV11-2	TRBJ1-4	TRBD1	CASSLGDRLMGEKLFF	TGTGCCAGCAGCTTAGGGGACAGGCTGATGGGTGAAAAACTGTTTTTT
.	TRBV6-1	TRBJ2-7	.	CASSYGTGEQYF	TGTGCCAGCAGTTATGGGACCGGCGAGCAGTACTTC
few	TRBV10-3	TRBJ2-7	TRBD1	CAISGTGQGINEQYF	TGTGCCATCAGTGGAACCGGACAGGGAATCAACGAGCAGTACTTC
few	TRBV5-1	TRBJ2-2	.	CASSPGEITGELFF	TGCGCCAGCAGCCCGGGAGAGATCACCGGGGAGCTGTTTTTT
.	TRBV27	TRBJ2-5	TRBD2	CASTWTSGSDETQYF	TGTGCCAGTACTTGGACTAGCGGGAGCGATGAGACCCAGTACTTC